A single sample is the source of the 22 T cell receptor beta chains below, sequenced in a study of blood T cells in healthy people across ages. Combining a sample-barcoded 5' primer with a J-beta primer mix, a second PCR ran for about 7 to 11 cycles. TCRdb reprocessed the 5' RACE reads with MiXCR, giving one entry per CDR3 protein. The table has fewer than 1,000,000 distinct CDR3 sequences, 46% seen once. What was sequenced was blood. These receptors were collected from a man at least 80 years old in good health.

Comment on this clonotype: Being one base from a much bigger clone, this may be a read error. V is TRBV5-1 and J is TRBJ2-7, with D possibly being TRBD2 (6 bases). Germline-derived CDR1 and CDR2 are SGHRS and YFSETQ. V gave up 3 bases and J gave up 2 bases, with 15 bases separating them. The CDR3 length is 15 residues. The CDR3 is CASSWGGTQTYEQYF. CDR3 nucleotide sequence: TGCGCCAGCAGCTGGGGTGGGACTCAAACCTACGAGCAGTACTTC.

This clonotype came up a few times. CDR3 loop: CASSLYAGQETQYF. CDR3 bases: TGTGCCAGCAGCTTATACGCAGGCCAAGAGACCCAGTACTTC. The rearrangement uses TRBV7-3 and TRBJ2-5, with D unclear. The CDR3 sequence is 14 residues long. V lost 2 bases to trimming and J lost 1 base, with 8 bases between them. Germline assignment: CDR1 SGHTA and CDR2 FQGTGA.

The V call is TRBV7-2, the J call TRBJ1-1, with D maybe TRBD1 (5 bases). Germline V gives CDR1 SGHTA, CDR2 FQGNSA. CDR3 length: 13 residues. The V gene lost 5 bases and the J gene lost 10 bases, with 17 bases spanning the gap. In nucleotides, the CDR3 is TGTGCCAGCAGCCTGGGACTTGGCAGAAGAGCTTTCTTT. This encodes CASSLGLGRRAFF.

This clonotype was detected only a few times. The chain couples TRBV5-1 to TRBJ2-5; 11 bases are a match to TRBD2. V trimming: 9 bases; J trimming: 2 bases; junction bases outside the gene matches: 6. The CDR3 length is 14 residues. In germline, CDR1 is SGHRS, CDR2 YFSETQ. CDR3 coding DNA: TGCGCCACCTCCGGGACTAGCGGACAAGAGACCCAGTACTTC. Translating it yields CATSGTSGQETQYF. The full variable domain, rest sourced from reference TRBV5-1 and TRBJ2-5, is KAGVTQTPRYLIKTRGQQVTLSCSPISGHRSVSWYQQTPGQGLQFLFEYFSETQRNKGNFPGRFSGRQFSNSRSEMNVSTLELGDSALYLCATSGTSGQETQYFGPGTRLLVL.

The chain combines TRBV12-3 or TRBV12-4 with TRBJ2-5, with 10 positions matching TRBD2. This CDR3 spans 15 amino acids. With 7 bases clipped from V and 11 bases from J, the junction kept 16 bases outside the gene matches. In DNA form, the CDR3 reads TGTGCCAGCACCCTTCTAGCGGGAGCTTACAATGAGCAGTACTTC. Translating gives CASTLLAGAYNEQYF.

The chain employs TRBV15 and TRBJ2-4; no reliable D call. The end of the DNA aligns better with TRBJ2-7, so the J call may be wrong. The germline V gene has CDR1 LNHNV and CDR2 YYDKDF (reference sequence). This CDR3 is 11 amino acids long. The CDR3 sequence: CATSITNEQYF. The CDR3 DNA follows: TGTGCCACCAGCATTACCAACGAGCAGTACTTC.

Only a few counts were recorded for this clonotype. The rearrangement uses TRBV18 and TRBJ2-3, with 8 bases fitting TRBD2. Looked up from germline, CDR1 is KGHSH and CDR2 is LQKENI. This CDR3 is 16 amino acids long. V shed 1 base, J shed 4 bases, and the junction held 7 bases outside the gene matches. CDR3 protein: CASSPRLSGTPDTQYF. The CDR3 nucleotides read TGTGCCAGCTCACCACGTCTTAGCGGGACCCCAGATACGCAGTATTTT.

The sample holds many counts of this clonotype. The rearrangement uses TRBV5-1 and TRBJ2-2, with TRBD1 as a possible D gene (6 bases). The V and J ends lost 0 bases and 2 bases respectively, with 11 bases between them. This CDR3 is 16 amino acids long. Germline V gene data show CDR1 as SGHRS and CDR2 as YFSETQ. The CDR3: CASSLVQQGNTGELFF. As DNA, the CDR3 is TGCGCCAGCAGCTTGGTCCAACAGGGAAACACCGGGGAGCTGTTTTTT.

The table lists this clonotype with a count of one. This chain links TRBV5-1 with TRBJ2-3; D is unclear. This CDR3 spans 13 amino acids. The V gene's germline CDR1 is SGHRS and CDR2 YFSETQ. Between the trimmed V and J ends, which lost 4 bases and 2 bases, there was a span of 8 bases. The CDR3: CASSVAPTDTQYF. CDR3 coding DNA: TGCGCCAGCAGCGTGGCCCCCACAGATACGCAGTATTTT.

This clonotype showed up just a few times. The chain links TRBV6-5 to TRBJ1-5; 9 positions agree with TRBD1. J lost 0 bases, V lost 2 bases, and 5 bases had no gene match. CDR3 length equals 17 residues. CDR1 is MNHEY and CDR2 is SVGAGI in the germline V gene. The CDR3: CASSYTGGPNSNQPQHF. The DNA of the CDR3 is TGTGCCAGCAGTTACACAGGGGGCCCTAATAGCAATCAGCCCCAGCATTTT.

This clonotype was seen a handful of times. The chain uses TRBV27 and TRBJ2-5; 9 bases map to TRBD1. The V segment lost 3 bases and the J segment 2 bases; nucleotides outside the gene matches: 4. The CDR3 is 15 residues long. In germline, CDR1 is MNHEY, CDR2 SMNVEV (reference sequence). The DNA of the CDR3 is TGTGCCAGCAGTTTTAGGGACAGGGTGCAAGAGACCCAGTACTTC. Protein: CASSFRDRVQETQYF.

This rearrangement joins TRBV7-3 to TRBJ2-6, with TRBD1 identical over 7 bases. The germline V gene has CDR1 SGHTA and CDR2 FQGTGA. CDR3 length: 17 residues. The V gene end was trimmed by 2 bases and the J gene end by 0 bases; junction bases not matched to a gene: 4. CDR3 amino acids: CASSLDRVVSGANVLTF. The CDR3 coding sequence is TGTGCCAGCAGCTTAGACAGGGTCGTCTCTGGGGCCAACGTCCTGACTTTC.

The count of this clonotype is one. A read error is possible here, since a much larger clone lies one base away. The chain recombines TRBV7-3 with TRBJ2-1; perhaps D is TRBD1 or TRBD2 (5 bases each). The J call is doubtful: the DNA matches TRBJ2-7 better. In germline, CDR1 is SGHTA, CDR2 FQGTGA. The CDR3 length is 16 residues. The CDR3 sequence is CASSSVPGTGYNEQYF. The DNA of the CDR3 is TGTGCCAGCAGCTCCGTACCCGGGACCGGATACAATGAGCAGTACTTC.

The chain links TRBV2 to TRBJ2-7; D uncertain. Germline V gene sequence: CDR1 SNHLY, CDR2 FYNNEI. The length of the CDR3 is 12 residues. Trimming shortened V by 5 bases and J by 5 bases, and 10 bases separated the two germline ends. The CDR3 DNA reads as TGTGCCAGCAGTCTGACTTTGAACGAGCAGTACTTC. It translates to CASSLTLNEQYF. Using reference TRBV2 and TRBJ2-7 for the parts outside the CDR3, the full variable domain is EPEVTQTPSHQVTQMGQEVILRCVPISNHLYFYWYRQILGQKVEFLVSFYNNEISEKSEIFDDQFSVERPDGSNFTLKIRSTKLEDSAMYFCASSLTLNEQYFGPGTRLTVT.

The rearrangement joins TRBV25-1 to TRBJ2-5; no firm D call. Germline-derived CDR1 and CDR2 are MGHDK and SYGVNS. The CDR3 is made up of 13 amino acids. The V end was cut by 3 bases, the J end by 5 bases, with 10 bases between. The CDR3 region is CASSDTFPETQYF. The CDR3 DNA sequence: TGTGCCAGCAGTGACACCTTTCCCGAGACCCAGTACTTC.

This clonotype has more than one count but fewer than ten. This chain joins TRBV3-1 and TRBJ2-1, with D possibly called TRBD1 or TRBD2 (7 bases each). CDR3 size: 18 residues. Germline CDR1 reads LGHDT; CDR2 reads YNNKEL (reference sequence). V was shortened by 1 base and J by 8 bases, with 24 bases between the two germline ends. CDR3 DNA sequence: TGTGCCAGCAGCCAAGTCCAGGGGGGTCGCGGGAGTGTCTATGAGCAGTTCTTC. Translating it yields CASSQVQGGRGSVYEQFF.

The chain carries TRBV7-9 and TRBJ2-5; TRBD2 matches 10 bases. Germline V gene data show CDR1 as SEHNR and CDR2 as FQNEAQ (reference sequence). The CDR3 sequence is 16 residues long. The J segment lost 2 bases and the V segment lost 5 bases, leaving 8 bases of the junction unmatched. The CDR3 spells CASSTSSGGVQETQYF. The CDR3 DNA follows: TGTGCCAGCAGCACGTCTAGCGGGGGCGTACAAGAGACCCAGTACTTC.

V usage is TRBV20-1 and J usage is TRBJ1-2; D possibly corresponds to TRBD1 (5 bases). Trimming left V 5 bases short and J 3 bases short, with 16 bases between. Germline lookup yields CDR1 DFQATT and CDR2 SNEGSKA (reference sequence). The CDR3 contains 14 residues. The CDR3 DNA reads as TGCAGTGCTCGACTCAGGGATATTGACTATGGCTACACCTTC. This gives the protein CSARLRDIDYGYTF.

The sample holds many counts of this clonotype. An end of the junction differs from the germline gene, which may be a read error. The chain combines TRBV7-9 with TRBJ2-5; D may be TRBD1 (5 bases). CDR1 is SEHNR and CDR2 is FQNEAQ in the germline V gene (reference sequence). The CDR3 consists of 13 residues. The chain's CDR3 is CASSLDTQETQYF. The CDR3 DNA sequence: TGCGCCAGCAGCTTGGACACCCAAGAGACCCAGTACTTC.

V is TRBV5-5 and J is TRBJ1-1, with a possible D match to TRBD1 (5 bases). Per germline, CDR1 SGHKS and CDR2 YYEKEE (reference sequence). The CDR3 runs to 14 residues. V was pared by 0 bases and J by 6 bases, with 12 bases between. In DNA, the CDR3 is TGTGCCAGCAGCTTGGGACAGCTGTACGCTGAAGCTTTCTTT. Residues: CASSLGQLYAEAFF. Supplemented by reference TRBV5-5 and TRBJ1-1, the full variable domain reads DAGVTQSPTHLIKTRGQQVTLRCSPISGHKSVSWYQQVLGQGPQFIFQYYEKEERGRGNFPDRFSARQFPNYSSELNVNALLLGDSALYLCASSLGQLYAEAFFGQGTRLTVV.

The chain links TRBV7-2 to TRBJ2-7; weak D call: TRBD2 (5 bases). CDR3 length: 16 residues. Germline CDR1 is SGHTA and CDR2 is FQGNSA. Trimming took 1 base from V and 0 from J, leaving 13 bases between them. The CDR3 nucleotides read TGTGCCAGCAGCTTAGTCCCGGGGTCTAGCTCCTACGAGCAGTACTTC. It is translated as CASSLVPGSSSYEQYF.

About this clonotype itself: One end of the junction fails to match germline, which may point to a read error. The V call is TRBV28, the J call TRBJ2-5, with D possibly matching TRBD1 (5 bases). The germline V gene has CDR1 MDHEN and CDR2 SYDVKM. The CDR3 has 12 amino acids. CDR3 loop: CANSLTTASQYF. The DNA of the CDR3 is TGTGCCAACAGTCTAACGACAGCCTCCCAGTACTTC. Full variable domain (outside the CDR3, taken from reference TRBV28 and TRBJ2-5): DVKVTQSSRYLVKRTGEKVFLECVQDMDHENMFWYRQDPGLGLRLIYFSYDVKMKEKGDIPEGYSVSREKKERFSLILESASTNQTSMYLCANSLTTASQYFGPGTRLLVL.